A selection of T cell receptor beta chains follows, all from one sample in a study of T cell responses to AZD1222 COVID-19 vaccine. Profiled with immunoSEQ multiplex PCR; TCRdb holds only in-frame clones, not every one. The table shows more than 90,000 clones, with approximately 90% occurring only once. The input for sequencing was peripheral blood, taken 28 days after the second AZD1222 dose. Every receptor here comes from an adult who received the AZD1222 COVID-19 vaccine. The CDR3 runs from the conserved cysteine through the conserved F or W. D genes are given only for firm matches. The size field is filled for only some rows; it gives once, few, many or a size class.

TRBD1	TRBV6-5	few	TRBJ1-2	CASNSPGTGGSGYTF	TGTGCCAGCAATTCACCGGGGACAGGGGGCAGTGGCTACACCTTC
.	TRBV27	once	TRBJ1-2	CASSLGTGTSYGYTF	TGTGCCAGCAGTTTAGGCACCGGGACATCGTATGGCTACACCTTC
.	TRBV28	.	TRBJ1-2	CASSLDRFYGYTF	TGTGCCAGCAGTTTAGACAGGTTCTATGGCTACACCTTC
TRBD2	TRBV6-5	once	TRBJ2-1	CASSEIAGGYNEQFF	TGTGCCAGCAGCGAGATAGCGGGGGGCTACAATGAGCAGTTCTTC
TRBD2	TRBV5-4	.	TRBJ2-2	CASSLGRLAGSGELFF	TGTGCCAGCAGCTTGGGTAGGCTAGCGGGATCCGGGGAGCTGTTTTTT
.	TRBV19	.	TRBJ2-6	CASSGRGRGANVLTF	TGTGCCAGTAGTGGCCGGGGTAGGGGGGCCAACGTCCTGACTTTC
TRBD1	TRBV27	.	TRBJ2-5	CASSLYRGQETQYF	TGTGCCAGCAGTTTATACAGGGGGCAAGAGACCCAGTACTTC
.	TRBV28	.	TRBJ1-5	CASSSNIFSNQPQHF	TGTGCCAGCAGCTCAAACATCTTTAGCAATCAGCCCCAGCATTTT
.	TRBV4-3	.	TRBJ1-1	CASSQDATETNTEAFF	TGCGCCAGCAGCCAAGATGCGACAGAGACGAACACTGAAGCTTTCTTT
.	TRBV7-3	few	TRBJ2-3	CASSLLTADTQYF	TGTGCCAGCAGCTTATTGACAGCAGATACGCAGTATTTT
.	TRBV5-1	.	TRBJ2-7	CASSLAGSYEQYF	TGCGCCAGCAGCTTGGCAGGTTCCTACGAGCAGTACTTC
.	TRBV27	.	TRBJ1-2	CASRGGAGNYGYTF	TGTGCCAGCAGGGGAGGGGCAGGCAACTATGGCTACACCTTC
.	TRBV5-6	.	TRBJ1-2	CASSLAGSGTDGYTF	TGTGCCAGCAGCTTGGCGGGTTCCGGGACTGATGGCTACACCTTC
.	TRBV5-1	.	TRBJ2-3	CASNRTPGLADTQYF	TGCGCCAGCAATAGGACACCTGGTTTGGCAGATACGCAGTATTTT
.	TRBV5-1	.	TRBJ1-2	CASSPEGGNYGYTF	TGCGCCAGCAGCCCAGAGGGGGGGAACTATGGCTACACCTTC
.	TRBV7-9	.	TRBJ1-1	CASSFESYMNTEAFF	TGTGCCAGCAGCTTCGAGTCATATATGAACACTGAAGCTTTCTTT